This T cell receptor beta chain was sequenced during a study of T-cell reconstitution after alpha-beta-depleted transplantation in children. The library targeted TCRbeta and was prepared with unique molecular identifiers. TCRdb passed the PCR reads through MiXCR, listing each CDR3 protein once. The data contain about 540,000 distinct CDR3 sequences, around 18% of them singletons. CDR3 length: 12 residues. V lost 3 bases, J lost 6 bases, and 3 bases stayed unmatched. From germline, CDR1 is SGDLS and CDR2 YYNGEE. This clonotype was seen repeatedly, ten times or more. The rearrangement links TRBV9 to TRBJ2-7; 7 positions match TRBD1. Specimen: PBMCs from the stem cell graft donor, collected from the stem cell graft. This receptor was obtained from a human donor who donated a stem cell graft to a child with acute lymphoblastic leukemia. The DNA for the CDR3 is TGTGCCAGCAGCGGACAGGGATCCGAGCAGTACTTC. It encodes CASSGQGSEQYF.